This T cell receptor beta chain was found in a study of cytomegalovirus exposure and HLA in healthy donors. Separate from the approximately 730-subject first cohort, the roughly 120-subject validation cohort was the one that the donors belonged to. Data came from immunoSEQ multiplex PCR; TCRdb stores just in-frame clones and leaves some out. The profile shows hundreds of thousands of clones, around 87% of them singletons. General study findings and limits: Most TCR sequences were rare, but some public TCRs occurred in many donors. In vitro confirmation showed three CMV-associated chains to be CMV antigen specific. A list of about 160 TCR beta chains associated with cytomegalovirus was given.

V dropped 1 base and J dropped 5; count of bases not matched to a gene: 5. The CDR3 loop spans 15 amino acids. Germline loops: CDR1 SGHDT, CDR2 YYEEEE. In regard to this clone: Its antigen remains unidentified.

This chain uses TRBV5-6 with TRBJ2-2; 7 bases are shared with TRBD2. The receptor's source is a woman aged 18 to 35 in good health and CMV-seropositive. The specimen sequenced was PBMCs. CDR3 amino acids: CASSLSAGVTGELFF. The DNA of the CDR3 is TGTGCCAGCAGCTTGAGCGCGGGAGTTACCGGGGAGCTGTTTTTT. The whole variable domain, filled in from reference TRBV5-6 and TRBJ2-2, reads DAGVTQSPTHLIKTRGQQVTLRCSPKSGHDTVSWYQQALGQGPQFIFQYYEEEERQRGNFPDRFSGHQFPNYSSELNVNALLLGDSALYLCASSLSAGVTGELFFGEGSRLTVL.